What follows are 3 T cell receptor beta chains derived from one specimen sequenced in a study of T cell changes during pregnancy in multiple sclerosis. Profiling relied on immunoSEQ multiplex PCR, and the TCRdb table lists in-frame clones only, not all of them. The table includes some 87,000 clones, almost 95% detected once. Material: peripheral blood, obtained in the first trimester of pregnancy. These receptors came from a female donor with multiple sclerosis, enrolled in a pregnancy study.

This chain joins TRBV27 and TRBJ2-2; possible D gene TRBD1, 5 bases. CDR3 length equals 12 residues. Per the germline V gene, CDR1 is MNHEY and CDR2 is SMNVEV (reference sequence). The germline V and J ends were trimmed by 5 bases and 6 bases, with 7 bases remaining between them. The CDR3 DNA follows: TGTGCCAGCAGTGCAGGGCCCGGGGAGCTGTTTTTT. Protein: CASSAGPGELFF.

The CDR3 DNA reads TGTGCCAGCAGCTCGACAGGGGATGTGTTTAATGAGCAGTTCTTC. Protein: CASSSTGDVFNEQFF. J is TRBJ2-1 and V is TRBV7-8; the match to TRBD1 covers 8 bases. CDR3 length equals 15 residues. From germline, CDR1 is SGHVS and CDR2 FQNEAQ. Trimming took 4 bases from V and 7 from J; bases not matched to a gene: 9.

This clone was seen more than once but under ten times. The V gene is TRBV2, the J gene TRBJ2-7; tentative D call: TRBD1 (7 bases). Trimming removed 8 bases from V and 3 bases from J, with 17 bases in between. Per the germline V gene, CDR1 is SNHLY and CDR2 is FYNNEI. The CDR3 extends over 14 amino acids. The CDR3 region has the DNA TGTGCCAGCCTATTCCTGCGGGACAGCTACGAGCAGTACTTC. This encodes CASLFLRDSYEQYF.